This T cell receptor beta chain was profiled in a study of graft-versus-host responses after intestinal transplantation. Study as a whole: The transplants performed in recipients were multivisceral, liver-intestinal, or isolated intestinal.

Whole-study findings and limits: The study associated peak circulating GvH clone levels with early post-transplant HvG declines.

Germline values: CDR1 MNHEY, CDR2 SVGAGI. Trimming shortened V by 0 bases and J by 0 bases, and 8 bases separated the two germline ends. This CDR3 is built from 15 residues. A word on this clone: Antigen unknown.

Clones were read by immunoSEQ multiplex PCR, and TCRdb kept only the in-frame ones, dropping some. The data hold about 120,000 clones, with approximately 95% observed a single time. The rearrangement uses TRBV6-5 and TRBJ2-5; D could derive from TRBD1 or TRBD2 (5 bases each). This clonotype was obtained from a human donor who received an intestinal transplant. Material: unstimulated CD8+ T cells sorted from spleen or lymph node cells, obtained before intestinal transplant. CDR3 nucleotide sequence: TGTGCCAGCAGTTACTCCGGGACGGACCAAGAGACCCAGTACTTC. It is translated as CASSYSGTDQETQYF.